A selection of T cell receptor beta chains follows, all from one sample in a study of PD-1 blockade in mismatch repair-deficient tumors. Measured with immunoSEQ multiplex PCR; TCRdb has only the in-frame clones, and not every one. The sample carries about 22,000 clones, 84% recorded once. The specimen was peripheral blood, collected 2 weeks after starting pembrolizumab. The receptors stem from an adult with mismatch repair-deficient cancer. Both conserved end residues are part of each CDR3. Fields, in order: clone size, V gene, J gene, D gene, CDR3 DNA, CDR3 protein. D genes are given only for firm matches. Where a row states a size, it is once, few, many or the class of an expanded clone; other rows omit it.

clone size: -; V gene: TRBV6-6; J gene: TRBJ2-2; D gene: TRBD1; CDR3 DNA: TGTGCCAGCAGTAACCGGGACAGGTTCACCGGGGAGCTGTTTTTT; CDR3 protein: CASSNRDRFTGELFF
clone size: -; V gene: TRBV9; J gene: TRBJ2-5; D gene: -; CDR3 DNA: TGTGCCAGCAGCGTGGGACAAACCCAAGAGACCCAGTACTTC; CDR3 protein: CASSVGQTQETQYF
clone size: -; V gene: TRBV6-1; J gene: TRBJ2-4; D gene: TRBD1; CDR3 DNA: TGTGCCAGCAGTGACCCGGGACAGAAAGCCAAAAACATTCAGTACTTC; CDR3 protein: CASSDPGQKAKNIQYF
clone size: -; V gene: TRBV14; J gene: TRBJ1-2; D gene: TRBD1; CDR3 DNA: TGTGCCAGCAGACCCACCGGGACAGGGGTTGGCTACACCTTC; CDR3 protein: CASRPTGTGVGYTF
clone size: -; V gene: TRBV4-3; J gene: TRBJ2-7; D gene: TRBD1; CDR3 DNA: TGCGCCAGCAGCCAAGAGGGACAGGGCTACGAGCAGTACTTC; CDR3 protein: CASSQEGQGYEQYF
clone size: -; V gene: TRBV10-3; J gene: TRBJ2-5; D gene: TRBD2; CDR3 DNA: TGTGCCACAGGTGGGACTAGCGGAACAGATCAAGAGACCCAGTACTTC; CDR3 protein: CATGGTSGTDQETQYF
clone size: -; V gene: TRBV2; J gene: TRBJ1-1; D gene: -; CDR3 DNA: TGTGCCAGCAGTGAGCCGATCAGGGTCATGAACACTGAAGCTTTCTTT; CDR3 protein: CASSEPIRVMNTEAFF
clone size: -; V gene: TRBV5-4; J gene: TRBJ2-7; D gene: TRBD1; CDR3 DNA: TGTGCCAGCAGCGCCGGACTTGGGACAGTCGGCGAGCAGTACTTC; CDR3 protein: CASSAGLGTVGEQYF
clone size: -; V gene: TRBV6-5; J gene: TRBJ1-2; D gene: -; CDR3 DNA: TGTGCCAGCAGTTACGTGCGTCAGGGGGGCTACACCTTC; CDR3 protein: CASSYVRQGGYTF
clone size: -; V gene: TRBV6-6; J gene: TRBJ2-7; D gene: TRBD1; CDR3 DNA: TGTGCCAGCAGGTGGGGACAGGGGCTCTACGAGCAGTACTTC; CDR3 protein: CASRWGQGLYEQYF
clone size: -; V gene: TRBV5-6; J gene: TRBJ2-5; D gene: TRBD1; CDR3 DNA: TGTGCCAGCAGCCAGGGACAGGTAAAAGAGACCCAGTACTTC; CDR3 protein: CASSQGQVKETQYF
clone size: -; V gene: TRBV6-1; J gene: TRBJ1-1; D gene: -; CDR3 DNA: TGTGCCAGCAGTGGGTCAGGGTGGGGTGAAACTGAAGCTTTCTTT; CDR3 protein: CASSGSGWGETEAFF
clone size: -; V gene: TRBV6-1; J gene: TRBJ2-1; D gene: -; CDR3 DNA: TGTGCCAGCAGTGGTGGGTACAATGAGCAGTTCTTC; CDR3 protein: CASSGGYNEQFF
clone size: -; V gene: TRBV5-4; J gene: TRBJ1-4; D gene: -; CDR3 DNA: TGTGCCAGCAGCTTGGGAGGGGAGGGATCTAATGAAAAACTGTTTTTT; CDR3 protein: CASSLGGEGSNEKLFF
clone size: -; V gene: TRBV9; J gene: TRBJ1-3; D gene: TRBD1; CDR3 DNA: TGTGCCAGCAGCGTAGCCGCCGGGACAGTCTCTGGAAACACCATATATTTT; CDR3 protein: CASSVAAGTVSGNTIYF
clone size: -; V gene: TRBV19; J gene: TRBJ2-2; D gene: TRBD1; CDR3 DNA: TGTGCCAGTAGTACCACCCCGGGACAGGGGGTCGGGGAGCTGTTTTTT; CDR3 protein: CASSTTPGQGVGELFF
clone size: -; V gene: TRBV15; J gene: TRBJ2-4; D gene: -; CDR3 DNA: TGTGCCACCCGAGGGCTGCACGGGGAAAACATTCAGTACTTC; CDR3 protein: CATRGLHGENIQYF
clone size: -; V gene: TRBV2; J gene: TRBJ2-1; D gene: -; CDR3 DNA: TGTGCCAGCAGTGATAGTACCCCACTAAACCGGGGGTACAATGAGCAGTTCTTC; CDR3 protein: CASSDSTPLNRGYNEQFF
clone size: once; V gene: TRBV10-3; J gene: TRBJ2-7; D gene: -; CDR3 DNA: TGTGCCACCAGGGACATCCGGGGCCTATACGAGCAGTACTTC; CDR3 protein: CATRDIRGLYEQYF
clone size: few; V gene: TRBV6-4; J gene: TRBJ2-2; D gene: -; CDR3 DNA: TGTGCCAGCAGTGACTCGAGCACCGGGGAGCTGTTTTTT; CDR3 protein: CASSDSSTGELFF
clone size: -; V gene: TRBV9; J gene: TRBJ1-2; D gene: TRBD1; CDR3 DNA: TGTGCCAGCAGCGCCCCAGGGACAGACTATGGCTACACCTTC; CDR3 protein: CASSAPGTDYGYTF
clone size: -; V gene: TRBV28; J gene: TRBJ2-7; D gene: -; CDR3 DNA: TGTGCCAGCAGTCCTAGTTTCGGGTTCTCCTACGAGCAGTACTTC; CDR3 protein: CASSPSFGFSYEQYF
clone size: -; V gene: TRBV28; J gene: TRBJ1-3; D gene: -; CDR3 DNA: TGTGCCAGCAGTTTATATCCAAGGAGCTCTGGAAACACCATATATTTT; CDR3 protein: CASSLYPRSSGNTIYF
clone size: -; V gene: TRBV6-1; J gene: TRBJ2-2; D gene: -; CDR3 DNA: TGTGCCAGCAGTTATCAGGACACCGGGGAGCTGTTTTTT; CDR3 protein: CASSYQDTGELFF
clone size: -; V gene: TRBV10-3; J gene: TRBJ2-5; D gene: -; CDR3 DNA: TGTGCCATCAGTGAGGGGACGGAAGAGACCCAGTACTTC; CDR3 protein: CAISEGTEETQYF
clone size: -; V gene: TRBV5-1; J gene: TRBJ2-2; D gene: -; CDR3 DNA: TGCGCCAGCAGCTTGGAAGCGCAAACCGGGGAGCTGTTTTTT; CDR3 protein: CASSLEAQTGELFF
clone size: -; V gene: TRBV10-3; J gene: TRBJ1-2; D gene: TRBD1; CDR3 DNA: TGTGCCATCAGTGGGGACAGGGCCCCGAAGGACTATGGCTACACCTTC; CDR3 protein: CAISGDRAPKDYGYTF
clone size: once; V gene: TRBV6-5; J gene: TRBJ2-5; D gene: -; CDR3 DNA: TGTGCCAGCAGTTACTCGAAGGGCAGGACGCAAGAGACCCAGTACTTC; CDR3 protein: CASSYSKGRTQETQYF
clone size: -; V gene: TRBV7-2; J gene: TRBJ2-3; D gene: -; CDR3 DNA: TGTGCCAGCAACTTTGGGGGATTGAGCACAGATACGCAGTATTTT; CDR3 protein: CASNFGGLSTDTQYF
clone size: -; V gene: TRBV11-2; J gene: TRBJ1-3; D gene: -; CDR3 DNA: TGTGCCAGCAGCTTCAGGGGTCCTCAAACTGGAAACACCATATATTTT; CDR3 protein: CASSFRGPQTGNTIYF
clone size: -; V gene: TRBV5-1; J gene: TRBJ2-7; D gene: -; CDR3 DNA: TGCGCCAGCAGGGGGGGACTCCAAGGTGTCGGGGAGCAGTACTTC; CDR3 protein: CASRGGLQGVGEQYF
clone size: medium-sized; V gene: TRBV5-6; J gene: TRBJ1-5; D gene: -; CDR3 DNA: TGTGCCAGAATCCAACGGGGGGGCAATCAGCCCCAGCATTTT; CDR3 protein: CARIQRGGNQPQHF
clone size: -; V gene: TRBV5-5; J gene: TRBJ2-7; D gene: -; CDR3 DNA: TGTGCCAGCAGCTTGCGGGCCTACGAGCAGTACTTC; CDR3 protein: CASSLRAYEQYF
clone size: -; V gene: TRBV6-4; J gene: TRBJ2-1; D gene: -; CDR3 DNA: TGTGCCAGCAGTGGGACTTCCTACAATGAGCAGTTCTTC; CDR3 protein: CASSGTSYNEQFF
clone size: -; V gene: TRBV5-1; J gene: TRBJ1-1; D gene: -; CDR3 DNA: TGCGCCAGCATGGGGAACACTGAAGCTTTCTTT; CDR3 protein: CASMGNTEAFF
clone size: -; V gene: TRBV6-1; J gene: TRBJ2-7; D gene: TRBD2; CDR3 DNA: TGTGCCAGCACTCGAACTAGCGGGAGCGCCTACGAGCAGTACTTC; CDR3 protein: CASTRTSGSAYEQYF
clone size: -; V gene: TRBV6-6; J gene: TRBJ1-2; D gene: -; CDR3 DNA: TGTGCCAGCAGCGACGCGTCAATCGGTGGCTACACCTTC; CDR3 protein: CASSDASIGGYTF
clone size: -; V gene: TRBV4-2; J gene: TRBJ1-1; D gene: -; CDR3 DNA: TGTGCCAGCAGCCACTCAATCGGGAACACTGAAGCTTTCTTT; CDR3 protein: CASSHSIGNTEAFF
clone size: -; V gene: TRBV19; J gene: TRBJ2-1; D gene: TRBD2; CDR3 DNA: TGTGCCAGTAGTATAGCGGGAGGGATGGGCAATGAGCAGTTCTTC; CDR3 protein: CASSIAGGMGNEQFF
clone size: few; V gene: TRBV7-3; J gene: TRBJ1-4; D gene: TRBD1; CDR3 DNA: TGTGCCAGCAGCTACCCTCCGGGACAGGGAAATGAAAAACTGTTTTTT; CDR3 protein: CASSYPPGQGNEKLFF
clone size: once; V gene: TRBV5-1; J gene: TRBJ2-3; D gene: -; CDR3 DNA: TGCGCCAGCAGCTTGGCAAACCCTAGCACAGATACGCAGTATTTT; CDR3 protein: CASSLANPSTDTQYF
clone size: -; V gene: TRBV6-5; J gene: TRBJ1-1; D gene: TRBD1; CDR3 DNA: TGTGCCAGCAGTTTAGATTCCCGGGACAGGGACACTGAAGCTTTCTTT; CDR3 protein: CASSLDSRDRDTEAFF
clone size: -; V gene: TRBV29-1; J gene: TRBJ2-2; D gene: TRBD2; CDR3 DNA: TGCAGCGTTAGCGGGGGGACCGGGGAGCTGTTTTTT; CDR3 protein: CSVSGGTGELFF
clone size: -; V gene: TRBV4-1; J gene: TRBJ1-2; D gene: -; CDR3 DNA: TGCGCCAGCAGCCAAGATGGCCGGGTCGCCTCCAGCTATGGCTACACCTTC; CDR3 protein: CASSQDGRVASSYGYTF
clone size: -; V gene: TRBV5-3; J gene: TRBJ1-2; D gene: -; CDR3 DNA: TGTGCCAGAAGCTTGGTCCTACAGGAGAACTATGGCTACACCTTC; CDR3 protein: CARSLVLQENYGYTF
clone size: -; V gene: TRBV19; J gene: TRBJ1-2; D gene: -; CDR3 DNA: TGTGCCAGTAGTATAGCCACAGGGAACTATGGCTACACCTTC; CDR3 protein: CASSIATGNYGYTF
clone size: -; V gene: TRBV10-1; J gene: TRBJ2-5; D gene: -; CDR3 DNA: TGCGCCAGCAGTTCGGGGACCCAAGAGACCCAGTACTTC; CDR3 protein: CASSSGTQETQYF
clone size: -; V gene: TRBV7-8; J gene: TRBJ2-7; D gene: TRBD2; CDR3 DNA: TGTGCCAGCAGCTTCGGGACTAATTACGAGCAGTACTTC; CDR3 protein: CASSFGTNYEQYF
clone size: -; V gene: TRBV5-1; J gene: TRBJ1-1; D gene: -; CDR3 DNA: TGCGCCAGCAGCTTGGCAGAGGGTAAGGCGGTAGCTTTCTTT; CDR3 protein: CASSLAEGKAVAFF
clone size: -; V gene: TRBV5-1; J gene: TRBJ1-5; D gene: -; CDR3 DNA: TGCGCCAGCAGCTTGGCGGGGACCCATCAGCCCCAGCATTTT; CDR3 protein: CASSLAGTHQPQHF
clone size: -; V gene: TRBV11-2; J gene: TRBJ2-7; D gene: -; CDR3 DNA: TGTGCCAGCAGCCCCGGTCTAAAACTGTACGAGCAGTACTTC; CDR3 protein: CASSPGLKLYEQYF
clone size: -; V gene: TRBV10-1; J gene: TRBJ2-3; D gene: TRBD1; CDR3 DNA: TGCGCCAGCAATGGGGGACAGGGGGCAGATACGCAGTATTTT; CDR3 protein: CASNGGQGADTQYF